The 10 T cell receptor beta chains below all came from one sample that was sequenced in a study of OX40 agonist ivuxolimab in advanced cancers. Sequenced by immunoSEQ multiplex PCR; TCRdb stores in-frame clones only, minus some. Here the sample spans around 68,000 clones, roughly nine tenths being singletons. Specimen: CD4+ or CD8+ T cells sorted from blood, collected in a trial of the OX40 agonist ivuxolimab. Receptor source: an adult with an advanced solid tumor such as melanoma, head and neck, liver or kidney cancer.

The rearrangement links TRBV10-3 to TRBJ1-2, with 8 bases matching TRBD1. V shed 6 bases, J shed 0 bases, and the junction held 3 bases outside the gene matches. In germline, CDR1 is ENHRY, CDR2 SYGVKD. The CDR3 has 14 amino acids. The CDR3 coding sequence is TGTGCCATCAGGGGGACAGGTTCTAACTATGGCTACACCTTC. Translating gives CAIRGTGSNYGYTF.

V usage is TRBV6-1 and J usage is TRBJ2-1; D tentatively fits TRBD1 or TRBD2 (5 bases each). This CDR3 region has 17 residues. V dropped 3 bases and J dropped 4 bases, with 19 bases sitting between them. CDR1 is MNHNS and CDR2 is SASEGT in the germline V gene. The CDR3 DNA is TGTGCCAGCAGTGATCTTTGGGGGAAGACGCAGTACAATGAGCAGTTCTTC. Protein: CASSDLWGKTQYNEQFF.

V is TRBV11-2 and J is TRBJ2-2; D remains unclear. V was trimmed by 0 bases and J by 7 bases, leaving 12 bases between them. The CDR3 contains 15 residues. Germline V gene lookup returns CDR1 SGHAT and CDR2 FQNNGV. CDR3 in DNA: TGTGCCAGCAGCTTAGATCAGTCCCTCAGCGGGGAGCTGTTTTTT. Its protein product is CASSLDQSLSGELFF.

The V and J genes are TRBV19 and TRBJ2-2; 8 positions agree with TRBD1. V shed 1 base, J shed 7 bases, and the junction held 8 bases outside the gene matches. Germline V gene lookup returns CDR1 LNHDA and CDR2 SQIVND (reference sequence). The CDR3 extends over 16 amino acids. The CDR3 loop is CASSIGQPGGIGELFF. In nucleotides, the CDR3 is TGTGCCAGTAGTATAGGGCAACCAGGGGGCATCGGGGAGCTGTTTTTT.

On this clone itself: The sample carries other DNA sequences with the same CDR3. The rearrangement uses TRBV2 and TRBJ2-7, with D possibly TRBD2 on 5 matching bases. V was shortened by 7 bases and J by 3 bases, with 13 bases between the two germline ends. The CDR3 consists of 13 residues. The germline V gene has CDR1 SNHLY and CDR2 FYNNEI. Here the CDR3 reads CASTSGGFYEQYF. The CDR3 region has the DNA TGTGCCAGCACCAGCGGTGGGTTCTACGAGCAGTACTTC.

The rearrangement links TRBV5-4 to TRBJ2-2, with 11 bases matching TRBD2. The V segment lost 4 bases and the J segment 6 bases; nucleotides outside the gene matches: 5. This CDR3 is built from 15 residues. In germline, CDR1 is SGHNT, CDR2 YYREEE (reference sequence). The CDR3 DNA sequence: TGTGCCAGCAGCACCCCGGGACTAGCGGCCGGGGAGCTGTTTTTT. Translated: CASSTPGLAAGELFF.

This sequence joins TRBV6-1 and TRBJ2-3; perhaps TRBD2 as D (6 bases). The germline V gene has CDR1 MNHNS and CDR2 SASEGT. The length of the CDR3 is 12 residues. The germline V and J ends were trimmed by 7 bases and 13 bases, with 18 bases remaining between them. The CDR3 protein is CASTLRGGKKYF. For the CDR3, the DNA is TGTGCCAGCACCTTAAGGGGAGGTAAGAAGTATTTT.

The V call is TRBV28, the J call TRBJ1-5; D is possibly TRBD1 (5 bases). Between the trimmed V and J ends, which lost 3 bases and 7 bases, there was a span of 13 bases. From germline, CDR1 is MDHEN and CDR2 SYDVKM. The CDR3 sequence is 14 residues long. The CDR3 DNA reads as TGTGCCAGCAGTTTGGGAGGGGAGGGACAGCCCCAGCATTTT. It is translated as CASSLGGEGQPQHF.

The V call is TRBV27, the J call TRBJ2-7; possible D gene TRBD1, 5 bases. Germline values: CDR1 MNHEY, CDR2 SMNVEV (reference sequence). CDR3 length: 18 amino acids. V was pared by 2 bases and J by 0 bases, with 20 bases between. CDR3 in DNA: TGTGCCAGCAGTTTACCGACAGAATCTTCAAGGAGCTCCTACGAGCAGTACTTC. It encodes CASSLPTESSRSSYEQYF.

The gene calls are TRBV7-2 and TRBJ2-5; D remains unclear. The J call could be wrong; TRBJ2-7 is a better fit for the DNA end. The germline V gene encodes CDR1 SGHTA and CDR2 FQGNSA. This CDR3 has 13 amino acids. CDR3 nucleotide sequence: TGTGCCAGCAGCTTAATGCTCTCCTACGAGCAGTACTTC. The encoded protein is CASSLMLSYEQYF.